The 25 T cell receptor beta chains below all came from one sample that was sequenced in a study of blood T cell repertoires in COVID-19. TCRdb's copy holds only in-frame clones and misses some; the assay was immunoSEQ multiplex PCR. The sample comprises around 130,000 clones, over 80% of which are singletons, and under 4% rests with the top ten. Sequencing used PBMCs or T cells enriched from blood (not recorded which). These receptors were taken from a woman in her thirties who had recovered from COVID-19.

The CDR3 loop is CASSLAEGSKCEQYF. CDR3 nucleotide sequence: TGTGCCAGCAGCTTAGCGGAGGGGAGCAAGTGCGAGCAGTACTTC. V is TRBV7-8 and J is TRBJ2-7; D is possibly TRBD2 (6 bases). V shed 0 bases and J shed 6 bases, with 15 bases lying between them. The germline V gene has CDR1 SGHVS and CDR2 FQNEAQ. This CDR3 spans 15 amino acids.

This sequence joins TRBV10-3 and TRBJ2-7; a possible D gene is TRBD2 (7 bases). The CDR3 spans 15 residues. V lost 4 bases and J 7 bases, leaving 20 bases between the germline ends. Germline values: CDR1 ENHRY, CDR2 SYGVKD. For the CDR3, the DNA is TGTGCCATCAGTGGGGACATGCGGGGGACGAGGGAGCAGTACTTC. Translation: CAISGDMRGTREQYF.

The CDR3 DNA follows: TGTGCCAGCAGAGAGGGTCGAAGACAGGGGTCCTACGAGCAGTACTTC. This gives the protein CASREGRRQGSYEQYF. The chain employs TRBV28 and TRBJ2-7, with 8 bases identical to TRBD1. Germline V lookup: CDR1 MDHEN, CDR2 SYDVKM. The CDR3 is made up of 16 amino acids. Losses at the gene ends were 6 bases for V and 1 base for J; bases not matched to a gene: 11.

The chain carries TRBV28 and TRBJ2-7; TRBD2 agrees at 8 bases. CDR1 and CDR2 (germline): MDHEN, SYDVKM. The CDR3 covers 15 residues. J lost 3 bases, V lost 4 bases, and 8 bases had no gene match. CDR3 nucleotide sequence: TGTGCCAGCAGTTCCCCTAGGAGCGGGAGCTACGAGCAGTACTTC. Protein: CASSSPRSGSYEQYF.

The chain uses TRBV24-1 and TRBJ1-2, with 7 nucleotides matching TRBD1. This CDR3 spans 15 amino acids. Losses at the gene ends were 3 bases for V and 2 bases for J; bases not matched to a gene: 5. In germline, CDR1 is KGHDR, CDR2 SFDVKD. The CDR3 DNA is TGTGCCACCAGTGATAACCGACAGGGCAACTATGGCTACACCTTC. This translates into CATSDNRQGNYGYTF.

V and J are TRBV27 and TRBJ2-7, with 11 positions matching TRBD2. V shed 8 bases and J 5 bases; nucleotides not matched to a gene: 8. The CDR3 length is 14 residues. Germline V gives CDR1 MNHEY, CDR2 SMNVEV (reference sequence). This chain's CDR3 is CASGGGTSGDEQYF. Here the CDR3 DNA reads TGTGCCAGCGGCGGCGGGACTAGCGGAGACGAGCAGTACTTC.

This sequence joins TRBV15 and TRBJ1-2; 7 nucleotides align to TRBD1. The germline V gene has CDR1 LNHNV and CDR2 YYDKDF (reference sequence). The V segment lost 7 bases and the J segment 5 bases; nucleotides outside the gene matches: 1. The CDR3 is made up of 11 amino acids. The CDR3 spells CATTGGYGYTF. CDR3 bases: TGTGCCACCACAGGGGGATATGGCTACACCTTC.

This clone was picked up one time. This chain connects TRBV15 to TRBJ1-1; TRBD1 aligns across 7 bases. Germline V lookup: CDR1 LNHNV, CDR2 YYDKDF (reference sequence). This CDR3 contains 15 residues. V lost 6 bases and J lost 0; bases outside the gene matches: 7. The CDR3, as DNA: TGTGCCACCAGAGTAGGGGACAGCCTGAACACTGAAGCTTTCTTT. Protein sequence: CATRVGDSLNTEAFF.

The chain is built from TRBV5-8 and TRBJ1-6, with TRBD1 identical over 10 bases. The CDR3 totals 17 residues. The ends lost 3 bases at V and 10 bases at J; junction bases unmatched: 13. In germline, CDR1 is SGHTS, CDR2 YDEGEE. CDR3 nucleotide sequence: TGTGCCAGCAGCTCCCTCCGAGGACAGGGGGAAGGATCACCCCTCCACTTT. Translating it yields CASSSLRGQGEGSPLHF.

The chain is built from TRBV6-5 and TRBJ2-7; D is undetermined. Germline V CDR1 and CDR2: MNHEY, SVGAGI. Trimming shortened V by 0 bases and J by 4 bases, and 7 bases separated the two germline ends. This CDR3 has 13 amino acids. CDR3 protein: CASSYSHRYEQYF. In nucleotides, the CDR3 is TGTGCCAGCAGTTACTCTCACAGATACGAGCAGTACTTC.

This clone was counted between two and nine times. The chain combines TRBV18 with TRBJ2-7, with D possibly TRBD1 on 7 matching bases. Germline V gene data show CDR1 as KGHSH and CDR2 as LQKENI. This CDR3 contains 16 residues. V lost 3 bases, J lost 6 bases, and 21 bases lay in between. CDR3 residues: CASSPSMAGGSAEQYF. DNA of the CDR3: TGTGCCAGCTCACCCTCTATGGCAGGGGGGTCCGCCGAGCAGTACTTC.

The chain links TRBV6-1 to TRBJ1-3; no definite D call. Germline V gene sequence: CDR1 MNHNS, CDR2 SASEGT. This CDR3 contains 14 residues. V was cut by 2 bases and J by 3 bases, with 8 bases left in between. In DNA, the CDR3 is TGTGCCAGCAGTGAATCTTCCGGTGGAAACACCATATATTTT. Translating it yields CASSESSGGNTIYF.

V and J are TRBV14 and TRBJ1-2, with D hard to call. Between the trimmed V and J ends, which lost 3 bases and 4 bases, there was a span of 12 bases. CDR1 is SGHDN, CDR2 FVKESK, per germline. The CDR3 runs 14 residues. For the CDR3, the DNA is TGTGCCAGCAGCCAGGACTGGCGGGGCTATGGCTACACCTTC. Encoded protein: CASSQDWRGYGYTF.

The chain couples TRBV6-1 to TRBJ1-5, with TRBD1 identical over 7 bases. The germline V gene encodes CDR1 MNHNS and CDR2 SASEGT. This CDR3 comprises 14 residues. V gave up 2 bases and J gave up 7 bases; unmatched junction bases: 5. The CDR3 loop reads CASSESGGWQPQHF. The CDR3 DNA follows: TGTGCCAGCAGTGAATCAGGGGGGTGGCAGCCCCAGCATTTT.

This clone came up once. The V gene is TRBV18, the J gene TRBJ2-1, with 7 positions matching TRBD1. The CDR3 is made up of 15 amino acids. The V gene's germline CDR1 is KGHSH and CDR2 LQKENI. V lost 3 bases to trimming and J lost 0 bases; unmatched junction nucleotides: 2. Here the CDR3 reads CASSPRGSSYNEQFF. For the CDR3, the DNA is TGTGCCAGCTCACCCAGGGGGAGCTCCTACAATGAGCAGTTCTTC.

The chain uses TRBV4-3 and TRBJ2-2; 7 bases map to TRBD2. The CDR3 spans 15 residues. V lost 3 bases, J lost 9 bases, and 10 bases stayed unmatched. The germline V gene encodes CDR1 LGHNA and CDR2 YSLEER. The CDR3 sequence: CASSHAGTNSRELFF. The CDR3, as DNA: TGCGCCAGCAGCCACGCCGGGACTAACAGCCGGGAGCTGTTTTTT.

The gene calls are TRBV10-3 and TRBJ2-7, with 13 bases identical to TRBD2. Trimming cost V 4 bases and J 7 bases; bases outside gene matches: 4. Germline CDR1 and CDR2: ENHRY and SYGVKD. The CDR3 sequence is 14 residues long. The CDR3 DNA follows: TGTGCCATCAGTGGGGGACTAGCGGGAAGGGAGCAGTACTTC. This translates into CAISGGLAGREQYF.

This chain's CDR3 is CASSLKQTGGMNTEAFF. Written as DNA, the CDR3 is TGCGCCAGCAGCTTGAAACAAACGGGAGGCATGAACACTGAAGCTTTCTTT. The rearrangement joins TRBV5-1 to TRBJ1-1; the D is unclear. The CDR3 is 17 residues long. In germline, CDR1 is SGHRS, CDR2 YFSETQ. Trimming removed 1 base from V and 0 bases from J, with 16 bases in between.

DNA for the CDR3: TGTGCCAGCAGGCCCGGTATGGGCAGTGGCACTGAAGCTTTCTTT. Amino acids: CASRPGMGSGTEAFF. V is TRBV6-5 and J is TRBJ1-1; D is ambiguous. V dropped 6 bases and J dropped 4 bases, with 18 bases sitting between them. CDR1 and CDR2 (germline): MNHEY, SVGAGI. The CDR3 spans 15 residues.

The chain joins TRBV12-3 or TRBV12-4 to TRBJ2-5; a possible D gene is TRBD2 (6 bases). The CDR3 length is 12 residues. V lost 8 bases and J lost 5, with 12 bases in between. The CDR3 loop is CASRERMETQYF. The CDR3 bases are TGTGCCAGCCGGGAGAGAATGGAGACCCAGTACTTC.

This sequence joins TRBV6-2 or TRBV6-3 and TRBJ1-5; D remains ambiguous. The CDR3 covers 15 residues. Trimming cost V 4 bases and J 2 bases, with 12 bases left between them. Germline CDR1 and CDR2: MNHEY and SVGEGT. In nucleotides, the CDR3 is TGTGCCAGCAGTTTTTCCCCCGAGGGCAATCAGCCCCAGCATTTT. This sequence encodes CASSFSPEGNQPQHF.

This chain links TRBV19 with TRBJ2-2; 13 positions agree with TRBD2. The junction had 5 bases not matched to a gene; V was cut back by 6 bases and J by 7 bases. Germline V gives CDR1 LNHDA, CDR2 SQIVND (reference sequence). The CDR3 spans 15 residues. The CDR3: CASSRTSGSIGELFF. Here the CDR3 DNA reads TGTGCCAGTAGCCGGACTAGCGGGAGTATCGGGGAGCTGTTTTTT. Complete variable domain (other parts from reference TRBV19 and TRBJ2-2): DGGITQSPKYLFRKEGQNVTLSCEQNLNHDAMYWYRQDPGQGLRLIYYSQIVNDFQKGDIAEGYSVSREKKESFPLTVTSAQKNPTAFYLCASSRTSGSIGELFFGEGSRLTVL.

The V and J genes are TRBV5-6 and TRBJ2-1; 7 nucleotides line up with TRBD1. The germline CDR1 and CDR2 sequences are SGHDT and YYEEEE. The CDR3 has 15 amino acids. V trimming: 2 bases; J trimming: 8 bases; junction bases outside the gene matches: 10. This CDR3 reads CASSLVRQGVDEQFF. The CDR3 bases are TGTGCCAGCAGCTTAGTTCGGCAGGGGGTCGATGAGCAGTTCTTC.

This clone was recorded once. The CDR3 sequence is CASRPQASLYGYTF. The CDR3 DNA follows: TGTGCCAGTAGACCCCAGGCCAGTTTATATGGCTACACCTTC. The chain has TRBV19 and TRBJ1-2; D call uncertain. There are 14 residues in the CDR3. V lost 6 bases, J lost 5 bases, and 16 bases lay in between. Germline V gene data show CDR1 as LNHDA and CDR2 as SQIVND (reference sequence).

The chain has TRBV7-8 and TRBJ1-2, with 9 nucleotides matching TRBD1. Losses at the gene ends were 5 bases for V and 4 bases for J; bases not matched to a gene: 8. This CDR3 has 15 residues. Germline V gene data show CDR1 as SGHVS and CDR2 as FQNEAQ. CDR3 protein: CASSPRDRDLYGYTF. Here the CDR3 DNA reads TGTGCCAGCAGCCCCAGGGACAGGGACCTCTATGGCTACACCTTC.